These T cell receptor beta chains were read from a single sample in a study of blood T cell repertoires in COVID-19. Some clones are missing from TCRdb's copy, which holds only in-frame ones; the method was immunoSEQ multiplex PCR. The top ten clones hold 12% of a sample with roughly 180,000 clones, 82% of them seen once. The specimen sequenced was PBMCs or T cells enriched from blood (not recorded which). Receptors originate from a man aged 40-55 years who had recovered from COVID-19. Both conserved end residues are part of each CDR3. D genes are given only for firm matches. Clone size is given for some rows only: seen once, a few or many times, or a class if the clone is expanded.

j_call: TRBJ1-1; v_call: TRBV7-9; d_call: TRBD1; clone_size: .; cdr3_nt: TGTGCCAGCAGCCTGACAGGGATTGAAGCTTTCTTT; cdr3_aa: CASSLTGIEAFF
j_call: TRBJ2-3; v_call: TRBV4-2; d_call: .; clone_size: .; cdr3_nt: TGTGCCAGCAGCCAAGACTGGGCGAACGGTAAAGATACGCAGTATTTT; cdr3_aa: CASSQDWANGKDTQYF
j_call: TRBJ2-1; v_call: TRBV7-2; d_call: .; clone_size: .; cdr3_nt: TGTGCCAGCAGCTCATTGAGGGGGAGCTCCTACAATGAGCAGTTCTTC; cdr3_aa: CASSSLRGSSYNEQFF
j_call: TRBJ2-5; v_call: TRBV20-1; d_call: TRBD1; clone_size: .; cdr3_nt: TGCAGTGCTTTGACAGGGGAGACCCAGTACTTC; cdr3_aa: CSALTGETQYF
j_call: TRBJ2-1; v_call: TRBV28; d_call: TRBD2; clone_size: .; cdr3_nt: TGTGCCAGCAGTTTCCCACTAGCGGGAGGCGCGTTCAATGAGCAGTTCTTC; cdr3_aa: CASSFPLAGGAFNEQFF
j_call: TRBJ2-2; v_call: TRBV12-5; d_call: TRBD2; clone_size: few; cdr3_nt: TGTGCTAGTGGTTTAACTAGCGGGATAAACACCGGGGAGCTGTTTTTT; cdr3_aa: CASGLTSGINTGELFF
j_call: TRBJ1-2; v_call: TRBV7-3; d_call: .; clone_size: .; cdr3_nt: TGTGCCAGCAGCTTAACCCCCCTCCTATATGGCTACACCTTC; cdr3_aa: CASSLTPLLYGYTF
j_call: TRBJ2-7; v_call: TRBV7-2; d_call: TRBD2; clone_size: .; cdr3_nt: TGTGCCAGCAGCTTAACTAGCGGCGCCTACGAGCAGTACTTC; cdr3_aa: CASSLTSGAYEQYF
j_call: TRBJ1-4; v_call: TRBV19; d_call: .; clone_size: .; cdr3_nt: TGTGCCAGTAGTTTGGGGCACGGTGAAAAACTGTTTTTT; cdr3_aa: CASSLGHGEKLFF
j_call: TRBJ2-1; v_call: TRBV29-1; d_call: TRBD1; clone_size: .; cdr3_nt: TGCAGCGCCGCCGGACAGGGGGCGATCAACCAGTTCTTC; cdr3_aa: CSAAGQGAINQFF
j_call: TRBJ2-7; v_call: TRBV28; d_call: TRBD2; clone_size: once; cdr3_nt: TGTGCCAGCAGTTTAGGACTAGCTGACGAGCAGTACTTC; cdr3_aa: CASSLGLADEQYF
j_call: TRBJ1-1; v_call: TRBV5-4; d_call: TRBD1; clone_size: .; cdr3_nt: TGTGCCAGCAGCTCCGGATTGGGGGACAGGGGGAACACTGAAGCTTTCTTT; cdr3_aa: CASSSGLGDRGNTEAFF
j_call: TRBJ1-1; v_call: TRBV11-2; d_call: .; clone_size: .; cdr3_nt: TGTGCCAGCAGCTTAGTCGGCGGGGGAACTGAAGCTTTCTTT; cdr3_aa: CASSLVGGGTEAFF
j_call: TRBJ2-1; v_call: TRBV7-9; d_call: .; clone_size: .; cdr3_nt: TGTGCCAGCAGCTTATCACAGTTCAATGAGCAGTTCTTC; cdr3_aa: CASSLSQFNEQFF
j_call: TRBJ2-5; v_call: TRBV7-3; d_call: .; clone_size: once; cdr3_nt: TGTGCCAGCAGCTTAACTAGCGGCCAAGAGACCCAGTACTTC; cdr3_aa: CASSLTSGQETQYF
j_call: TRBJ2-7; v_call: TRBV13; d_call: TRBD2; clone_size: .; cdr3_nt: TGTGCCAGCAGCTCTGGGGGACTAGCGTGGTACGAGCAGTACTTC; cdr3_aa: CASSSGGLAWYEQYF